These T cell receptor beta chains were read from a single sample in a study of cytomegalovirus exposure and HLA in healthy donors. This table comes from immunoSEQ multiplex PCR, and its TCRdb copy is limited to in-frame clones, with some not included. The profile covers some 170,000 clones, with 96% appearing a single time and 0.8% to 0.95% taken by the ten largest. The sample consisted of PBMCs. All receptors come from a woman aged 18 to 35 in good health and CMV-seronegative. Each CDR3 is given with its conserved first and last residue. The D gene is left open where the match is weak. Only part of the rows carry a size: once, few, many, or a class if the clone is expanded.

.,.,TRBJ2-5,TRBV7-9,TGTGCCAGCAGCTTAGCGGGGGGGGCAGAGACCCAGTACTTC,CASSLAGGAETQYF
.,.,TRBJ1-1,TRBV11-2,TGTGCCAGCAGCTACGGGGATGAAGCTTTCTTT,CASSYGDEAFF
.,.,TRBJ1-2,TRBV19,TGTGCCAGTAGTATAGGACATCGTGGGAACTATGGCTACACCTTC,CASSIGHRGNYGYTF
.,.,TRBJ2-2,TRBV7-7,TGTGCTAGCAGCCACGGGACACCGAACACCGGGGAGCTGTTTTTT,CASSHGTPNTGELFF
.,.,TRBJ2-7,TRBV11-2,TGTGCCAGCAGCGATGTTAGAGGTGGCGGTTTCTACTCCTACGAGCAGTACTTC,CASSDVRGGGFYSYEQYF
.,.,TRBJ1-2,TRBV6-1,TGTGCCAGCAGTGAAGCGCTTGGGGGAGGAGGCTATGGCTACACCTTC,CASSEALGGGGYGYTF
.,.,TRBJ2-5,TRBV5-1,TGCGCCAGCAGCTTGAATTTGCGGGGGCGGCAGACCCAGTACTTC,CASSLNLRGRQTQYF
.,.,TRBJ2-2,TRBV2,TGTGCCGACCGGAGGCTCCTAGAATCCGGGGAGCTGTTTTTT,CADRRLLESGELFF
.,.,TRBJ1-1,TRBV13,TGTGCCAGCAGCCATGACAGTAAGAACACTGAAGCTTTCTTT,CASSHDSKNTEAFF
TRBD1,.,TRBJ2-5,TRBV6-1,TGTGCCAGCATCGGAACGACAGGGGCCCAAGAGACCCAGTACTTC,CASIGTTGAQETQYF
TRBD1,.,TRBJ1-1,TRBV6-1,TGTGCCAGCATTGGGACAGGTTCGAACACTGAAGCTTTCTTT,CASIGTGSNTEAFF
.,.,TRBJ1-1,TRBV6-1,TGTGCCAGCAGTGCCTGGGAGGGTGTGAACACTGAAGCTTTCTTT,CASSAWEGVNTEAFF
.,.,TRBJ2-7,TRBV4-1,TGCGCCAGCAGCAAAGAGACTGAGACAGAGGTTTTTTACGAGCAGTACTTC,CASSKETETEVFYEQYF
TRBD1,.,TRBJ1-2,TRBV7-9,TGTGCCAGCAGCCCCTCCGGGACAGGGGCTAACTATGGCTACACCTTC,CASSPSGTGANYGYTF
TRBD2,.,TRBJ2-7,TRBV7-9,TGTGCCAGCAGCTTTCACGGGGGGTCCTACGAGCAGTACTTC,CASSFHGGSYEQYF
.,.,TRBJ2-7,TRBV6-1,TGTGCCAGCAGTGACAAGCCTCGCTCCTACGAGCAGTACTTC,CASSDKPRSYEQYF
TRBD1,.,TRBJ2-2,TRBV5-1,TGCGCCAGCAGCTTGGGGGGACAGGCGGACGGGGAGCTGTTTTTT,CASSLGGQADGELFF
TRBD1,.,TRBJ1-1,TRBV14,TGTGCCAGCAGCCCCCGACAGGGGATACTGAACACTGAAGCTTTCTTT,CASSPRQGILNTEAFF
.,.,TRBJ2-3,TRBV7-6,TGTGCCAGCAGCTTAGTTGGCCGCACAGATACGCAGTATTTT,CASSLVGRTDTQYF
TRBD1,.,TRBJ1-2,TRBV7-8,TGTGCCAGCAGCTTAGATGGGACAGGGGACGTCTACACCTTC,CASSLDGTGDVYTF
.,.,TRBJ2-7,TRBV7-2,TGTGCCAGCAGTATCCGGGAGAGCTCCTACGAGCAGTACTTC,CASSIRESSYEQYF
.,once,TRBJ1-5,TRBV30,TGTGCCTGGTCCTCGGGGAGGGATCAGCCCCAGCATTTT,CAWSSGRDQPQHF
TRBD2,.,TRBJ2-1,TRBV2,TGTGCCAGCAGGAAGACTAGCGGGGTCATCAATGAGCAGTTCTTC,CASRKTSGVINEQFF
TRBD1,.,TRBJ1-5,TRBV6-1,TGTGCCAGCAGCACATCAGGGGGTAGCAATCAGCCCCAGCATTTT,CASSTSGGSNQPQHF
.,.,TRBJ1-2,TRBV5-1,TGCGCCAGCAGGACTATCGATGGGGCTAACTATGGCTACACCTTC,CASRTIDGANYGYTF
.,.,TRBJ2-5,TRBV19,TGTGCCAGTAGTATAGGACAATTACCCCAAGAGACCCAGTACTTC,CASSIGQLPQETQYF
TRBD2,.,TRBJ2-1,TRBV7-9,TGTGCCAGCATCGGACTAGTTGGGGAGCAGTTCTTC,CASIGLVGEQFF
TRBD1,.,TRBJ2-7,TRBV18,TGTGCCAGCTCAGAGGACAGGGGGCCATGGGAGCAGTACTTC,CASSEDRGPWEQYF
.,.,TRBJ1-6,TRBV6-6,TGTGCCAGCAGTTACTTAGCCAATTCACCCCTCCACTTT,CASSYLANSPLHF
.,.,TRBJ2-1,TRBV5-6,TGTGCCAGCACTCTGGGGGCGGCGGGGGCCCGATACAATGAGCAGTTCTTC,CASTLGAAGARYNEQFF
.,.,TRBJ1-1,TRBV30,TGTGCCTGGAGGCAGGCTAAAGCTTTCTTT,CAWRQAKAFF
.,.,TRBJ1-2,TRBV5-1,TGCGCCAGCAGCTTGGCAGCTAACTATGGCTACACCTTC,CASSLAANYGYTF
TRBD2,.,TRBJ2-3,TRBV27,TGTGCCAGCAGTTTTTTCGCGGGGGGCACAGATACGCAGTATTTT,CASSFFAGGTDTQYF
.,.,TRBJ1-6,TRBV6-1,TGTGCCAGTTTAACAGGGTACAATTCACCCCTCCACTTT,CASLTGYNSPLHF
TRBD2,.,TRBJ2-7,TRBV9,TGTGCCAGCAGCTTCCGAGCGGGGGGTGAGGGCTCCTACGAGCAGTACTTC,CASSFRAGGEGSYEQYF
TRBD2,.,TRBJ2-2,TRBV5-4,TGTGCCAGCAGCGGGACTAGCGGGGGGCCCACGAACACCGGGGAGCTGTTTTTT,CASSGTSGGPTNTGELFF
TRBD1,.,TRBJ2-5,TRBV7-2,TGTGCCAGCAGTGAGGGGACAGTCAACCAAGAGACCCAGTACTTC,CASSEGTVNQETQYF
.,.,TRBJ1-1,TRBV2,TGTGCCAGCAGTGTAAGGCATCAGGTGAGCACTGAAGCTTTCTTT,CASSVRHQVSTEAFF
.,.,TRBJ2-5,TRBV5-4,TGTGCCAGCAGCCCAAGGGGGGGTAGTCAAGGGGAGTTCGGGACCCAGTACTTC,CASSPRGGSQGEFGTQYF
TRBD1,once,TRBJ1-5,TRBV30,TGTGCCTGGAGGCTCGGACAGGGGGCGAGCAATCAGCCCCAGCATTTT,CAWRLGQGASNQPQHF
TRBD1,.,TRBJ2-7,TRBV19,TGTGCCAGTAGTACCAAAGGACAGGGGGCCTGGGAGCAGTACTTC,CASSTKGQGAWEQYF
.,.,TRBJ2-7,TRBV7-2,TGTGCCTCCCCTGACGAGCAGTACTTC,CASPDEQYF
TRBD2,.,TRBJ2-3,TRBV27,TGTGCCAGCAGTTCACACAAGCTAGCGGGGGGGCGAGCAGATACGCAGTATTTT,CASSSHKLAGGRADTQYF
.,once,TRBJ1-5,TRBV7-2,TGTGCCAGCAGACAGGACGAGAATCAGCCCCAGCATTTT,CASRQDENQPQHF
.,.,TRBJ2-3,TRBV11-2,TGTGCCAGCAGCCTTTCCCCAGGCACAGATACGCAGTATTTT,CASSLSPGTDTQYF
.,.,TRBJ1-6,TRBV5-1,TGCGCCAGCAGCTTCACGGGGGGCAATTCACCCCTCCACTTT,CASSFTGGNSPLHF
.,.,TRBJ2-2,TRBV6-6,TGTGCCAGCAGTTTACTAGTCGCGGGCGGGGAGCTGTTTTTT,CASSLLVAGGELFF
TRBD2,.,TRBJ2-1,TRBV27,TGTGCCAGCAGTCCGCATCCCGGGACTAGCGGGGCGTACAATGAGCAGTTCTTC,CASSPHPGTSGAYNEQFF
.,.,TRBJ1-4,TRBV7-9,TGTGCCAGCAGCCCAGGCGGGAGGCCTGAGGTGTTTTTT,CASSPGGRPEVFF
.,.,TRBJ2-2,TRBV10-3,TGTGCCATCAGTGAGTCTGTCGGAGCGGGGAACACCGGGGAGCTGTTTTTT,CAISESVGAGNTGELFF
.,.,TRBJ1-3,TRBV5-3,TGTGCCAGGGGCCAGGGGCAGGGTGTAATTTGTTTAGACACCATATATTTT,CARGQGQGVICLDTIYF
.,.,TRBJ1-1,TRBV4-1,TGCGCCAGCAGCCCCCCCCAGAGCGGCACTGAAGCTTTCTTT,CASSPPQSGTEAFF
TRBD1,.,TRBJ1-1,TRBV4-1,TGCGCCAGCAGCCGCCCAGGACAGGGAAAGACTGAAGCTTTCTTT,CASSRPGQGKTEAFF
TRBD2,.,TRBJ2-3,TRBV13,TGTGCCAGCAGCTCCCGACTAGCGGGGGGGCGGGATACGCAGTATTTT,CASSSRLAGGRDTQYF
TRBD1,.,TRBJ2-1,TRBV4-1,TGCGCCAGCAGCTTTACGGGACAGGGAGACAATGAGCAGTTCTTC,CASSFTGQGDNEQFF
TRBD1,.,TRBJ1-1,TRBV9,TGTGCCAGCAACCCAGACGGACAGGATCGCACTGAAGCTTTCTTT,CASNPDGQDRTEAFF
.,.,TRBJ2-7,TRBV7-2,TGTGCCAGCAGCTTAGCCGGGACAAAAGACGGGGAGCAGTACTTC,CASSLAGTKDGEQYF
.,.,TRBJ2-1,TRBV7-9,TGTGCCAGCAGCTTAGCTCTCTCCTCCTACAATGAGCAGTTCTTC,CASSLALSSYNEQFF
.,.,TRBJ1-6,TRBV15,TGTGCCACCAGCAGAGATTTCGGTAATTCACCCCTCCACTTT,CATSRDFGNSPLHF